The text below deals with one T cell receptor beta chain. Its antigen is not known. The data are from a study of shared clonotypes between healthy human individuals. Study background: The people who gave samples were a couple of women and a few men aged 18 to 49. Three CD4 naive, three CD4 memory, two CD8 naive and one CD8 memory plate were used per donor. Overall study results and limits: For naive CD4 cells, 4.5% to 6.5% of clonotypes were shared across a handful of donors.

Sequencing was performed with immunoSEQ multiplex PCR; in TCRdb, only in-frame clones are kept and a portion is missing. In the table there are approximately 2,200,000 clones, roughly 91% of which are singletons. Naivety among CD8 cells was defined by CD45RO negativity and positive CCR7 selection, thereby excluding terminally differentiated effector memory CD45RA+ cells. Between the trimmed V and J ends, which lost 2 bases and 5 bases, there was a span of 7 bases. Per the germline V gene, CDR1 is MNHEY and CDR2 is SVGAGI. The CDR3 covers 12 residues. The J gene is TRBJ2-7, the V gene TRBV6-5; D uncertain. The clonotype was recovered from a young man in good health. Some clones in this sample may be carry-over from other donors' samples. The sequenced material came from naive CD8+ T cells from PBMCs. CDR3 sequence: CASSYLSDEQYF. DNA of the CDR3: TGTGCCAGCAGTTACCTGAGCGACGAGCAGTACTTC.